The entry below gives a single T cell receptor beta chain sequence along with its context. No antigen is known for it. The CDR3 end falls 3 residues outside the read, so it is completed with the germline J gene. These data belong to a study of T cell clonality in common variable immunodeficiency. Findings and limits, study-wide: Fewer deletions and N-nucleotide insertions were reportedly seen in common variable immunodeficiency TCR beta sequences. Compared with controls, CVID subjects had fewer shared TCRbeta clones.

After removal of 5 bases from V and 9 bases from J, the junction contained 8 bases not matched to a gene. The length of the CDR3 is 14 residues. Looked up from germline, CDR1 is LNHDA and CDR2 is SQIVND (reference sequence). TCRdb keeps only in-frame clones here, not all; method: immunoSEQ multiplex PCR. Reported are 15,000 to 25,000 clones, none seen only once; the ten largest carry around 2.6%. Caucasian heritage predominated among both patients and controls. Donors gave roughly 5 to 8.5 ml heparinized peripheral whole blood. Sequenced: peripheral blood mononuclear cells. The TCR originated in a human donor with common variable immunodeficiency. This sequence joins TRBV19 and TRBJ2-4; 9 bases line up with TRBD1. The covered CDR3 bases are TGTGCCAGTAGTGAATCCCGGGACAGGGCCATT. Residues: CASSESRDRAI. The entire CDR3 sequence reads CASSESRDRAIQYF.